This T cell receptor (beta chain) was captured by sequencing in a study of cytomegalovirus exposure and HLA in healthy donors. CDR3 length: 14 amino acids. The trim removed 4 bases at V and 3 bases at J, leaving 7 bases unmatched. CDR1 is SGHTS and CDR2 is YDEGEE in the germline V gene. Study results and limitations: Most likely, a cluster of highly shared sequence variants arose as a sequencing artifact.

A note on this clone: Antigen specificity is unknown.

Everyone who donated was a healthy bone marrow donor. CMV serostatus was not recorded for this donor. The study ran its PCR with 60 Vbeta and 13 Jbeta primers. TCRdb's table, derived via immunoSEQ multiplex PCR, lists solely in-frame clones and lacks some. The table has about 59,000 clones, around 83% seen once. Input material: PBMCs. The sequence derives from a human donor in good health. This rearrangement joins TRBV5-8 to TRBJ2-7; TRBD2 aligns across 7 bases. This CDR3 reads CASSLLATNYEQYF. For the CDR3, the DNA is TGTGCCAGCAGCCTACTAGCGACAAACTACGAGCAGTACTTC.